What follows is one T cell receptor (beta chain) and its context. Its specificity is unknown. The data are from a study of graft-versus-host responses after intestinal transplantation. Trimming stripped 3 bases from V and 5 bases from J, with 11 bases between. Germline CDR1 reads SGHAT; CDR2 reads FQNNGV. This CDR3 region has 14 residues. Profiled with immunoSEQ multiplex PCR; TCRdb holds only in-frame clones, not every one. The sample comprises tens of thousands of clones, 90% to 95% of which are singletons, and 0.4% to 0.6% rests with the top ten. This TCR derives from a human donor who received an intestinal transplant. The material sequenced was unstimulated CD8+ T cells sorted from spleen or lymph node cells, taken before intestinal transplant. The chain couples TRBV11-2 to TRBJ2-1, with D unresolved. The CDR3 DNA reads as TGTGCCAGCAGCTTTGTTGTTGAGGACAATGAGCAGTTCTTC. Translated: CASSFVVEDNEQFF.